Listed here are 27 T cell receptor beta chains from one sample, sequenced in a study of Graves' ophthalmopathy and Graves' hyperthyroidism. The authors amplified TCR beta CDR3 regions, and they did so from RNA transcripts for repertoire sequencing. HTBI primers were used in a first-round RT-PCR, which preceded a second-round multiplex PCR. Using its own MiXCR run on the multiplex PCR reads, TCRdb lists one record per CDR3 protein. Of almost 400,000 distinct CDR3 sequences listed, roughly 18% are singletons. Material for sequencing was peripheral blood. These receptors were taken from a woman aged 18-30 years with Graves' ophthalmopathy.

This clonotype was observed many times. The chain carries TRBV4-1 and TRBJ2-7; D might be TRBD1 or TRBD2, each matching 5 bases. This CDR3 contains 14 residues. Looked up from germline, CDR1 is MGHRA and CDR2 is YSYEKL. V shed 5 bases and J shed 0 bases, with 11 bases lying between them. The CDR3 DNA reads TGCGCCAGCAGCTTCCGGGACGCCTCCTACGAGCAGTACTTC. Its protein product is CASSFRDASYEQYF.

This clonotype was picked up many times. The gene calls are TRBV19 and TRBJ1-1; 9 bases are shared with TRBD1. V trimming: 5 bases; J trimming: 5 bases; junction bases outside the gene matches: 9. The germline gives CDR1 LNHDA, CDR2 SQIVND (reference sequence). The length of the CDR3 is 15 residues. For the CDR3, the DNA is TGTGCCAGTAGTTTTGGACAGGGGTTTGGGACTGAAGCTTTCTTT. Translating it yields CASSFGQGFGTEAFF.

The sample holds many counts of this clonotype. The chain recombines TRBV28 with TRBJ2-3, with 9 nucleotides matching TRBD1. The V segment lost 6 bases and the J segment 4 bases; nucleotides outside the gene matches: 14. There are 17 residues in the CDR3. The V gene's germline CDR1 is MDHEN and CDR2 SYDVKM. CDR3 sequence reads: CASSPGGGQGVADTQYF. The DNA of the CDR3 is TGTGCCAGCAGCCCCGGAGGGGGACAGGGAGTGGCAGATACGCAGTATTTT.

The sample holds many counts of this clonotype. The chain uses TRBV25-1 and TRBJ1-3; 7 nucleotides line up with TRBD1. The CDR3 length is 15 residues. With 2 bases clipped from V and 8 bases from J, the junction kept 9 bases outside the gene matches. Germline lookup yields CDR1 MGHDK and CDR2 SYGVNS. In DNA, the CDR3 is TGTGCCAGCAGTGAAGGGGCGACAGGGATGTACACCATATATTTT. Its translation: CASSEGATGMYTIYF. The full variable domain, completed using reference TRBV25-1 and TRBJ1-3, is EADIYQTPRYLVIGTGKKITLECSQTMGHDKMYWYQQDPGMELHLIHYSYGVNSTEKGDLSSESTVSRIRTEHFPLTLESARPSHTSQYLCASSEGATGMYTIYFGEGSWLTVV.

This clonotype has a count of ten or more. The CDR3 protein is CASSPGTDLLNQPQHF. In DNA form, the CDR3 reads TGTGCCAGCAGTCCCGGGACAGACTTACTTAATCAGCCCCAGCATTTT. This chain uses TRBV12-3 or TRBV12-4 with TRBJ1-5; TRBD1 agrees at 7 bases. CDR3 length: 16 amino acids. J lost 4 bases, V lost 5 bases, and 11 bases had no gene match.

This clonotype occurred many times. This CDR3 reads CASSQREGPYEQYF. The CDR3 DNA follows: TGTGCCAGCAGCCAACGGGAGGGCCCCTACGAGCAGTACTTC. The gene calls are TRBV6-1 and TRBJ2-7; TRBD2 agrees at 8 bases. Germline V gene sequence: CDR1 MNHNS, CDR2 SASEGT. Trimming removed 6 bases from V and 2 bases from J; junction bases left unmatched: 6. The CDR3 contains 14 residues.

This clonotype occurred many times. The CDR3 coding sequence is TGTGCCAGCAGTTCTGGGGGTACGAGCGAGCAGTACTTC. Its translation: CASSSGGTSEQYF. The chain recombines TRBV28 with TRBJ2-7; D is possibly TRBD1 or TRBD2 (5 bases each). The CDR3 totals 13 residues. Per the germline V gene, CDR1 is MDHEN and CDR2 is SYDVKM. V was clipped by 4 bases and J by 6 bases, with 13 bases between them.

There are many counts of this clonotype. The V call is TRBV6-4, the J call TRBJ2-6; 10 nucleotides line up with TRBD1. The germline V gene has CDR1 MRHNA and CDR2 SNTAGT. After removal of 7 bases from V and 0 bases from J, the junction contained 6 bases not matched to a gene. The CDR3 runs to 17 residues. The CDR3 here is CASTTTGGNSGANVLTF. For the CDR3, the DNA is TGTGCCAGCACCACGACAGGGGGCAACTCTGGGGCCAACGTCCTGACTTTC.

This clonotype was counted only a few times. J is TRBJ2-7 and V is TRBV10-2; the D gene is possibly TRBD2 (5 bases). The CDR3 extends over 16 amino acids. V lost 6 bases to trimming and J lost 4 bases, with 22 bases between them. Germline V gene data show CDR1 as WSHSY and CDR2 as SAAADI. The chain's CDR3 is CASSQELTTGFYEQYF. For the CDR3, the DNA is TGCGCCAGCAGCCAAGAACTGACAACGGGGTTTTACGAGCAGTACTTC.

There are many counts of this clonotype. V is TRBV6-2 or TRBV6-3 and J is TRBJ1-5; TRBD1 matches 8 bases. The V and J ends lost 1 base and 7 bases, in that order; junction bases with no gene match: 3. The germline gives CDR1 MNHEY, CDR2 SVGEGT. This CDR3 spans 14 amino acids. Written as DNA, the CDR3 is TGTGCCAGCAGTTACTTCTCAGGGGGCCAGCCCCAGCATTTT. Translation gives CASSYFSGGQPQHF.

This clonotype was counted once. This chain joins TRBV20-1 and TRBJ2-5, with 10 bases that match TRBD2. Unmatched junction bases numbered 7, after V lost 5 bases and J lost 7 bases. Germline V gives CDR1 DFQATT, CDR2 SNEGSKA (reference sequence). This CDR3 is built from 13 residues. CDR3 nucleotide sequence: TGCAGTGCTGGGACTAGCGCAGAGGGGACCCAGTACTTC. It translates to CSAGTSAEGTQYF.

Many counts were recorded for this clonotype. The gene calls are TRBV20-1 and TRBJ1-5; the D gene is possibly TRBD1 (6 bases). V gave up 3 bases and J gave up 3 bases, with 18 bases separating them. The CDR3 is made up of 16 amino acids. From germline, CDR1 is DFQATT and CDR2 SNEGSKA (reference sequence). In DNA, the CDR3 is TGCAGTGCTAGTGGGGGGCCGGGTTCCCTCAATCAGCCCCAGCATTTT. It yields the protein CSASGGPGSLNQPQHF.

This clonotype was found many times. V gene TRBV6-5 combines with J gene TRBJ1-1; D possibly corresponds to TRBD1 (5 bases). The CDR3 contains 16 residues. Germline V gene data show CDR1 as MNHEY and CDR2 as SVGAGI. V gave up 2 bases and J gave up 2 bases, with 15 bases separating them. CDR3 region: CASSYGGDPKNTEAFF. The CDR3 DNA reads TGTGCCAGCAGTTACGGGGGGGACCCTAAAAACACTGAAGCTTTCTTT.

This clonotype was observed many times. J is TRBJ2-5 and V is TRBV6-1; 13 bases map to TRBD2. With 7 bases clipped from V and 5 bases from J, the junction kept 1 base outside the gene matches. This CDR3 is built from 13 residues. In germline, CDR1 is MNHNS, CDR2 SASEGT. In DNA form, the CDR3 reads TGTGCCAGCAAACTAGCGGGAGGGGAGACCCAGTACTTC. Translating it yields CASKLAGGETQYF.

V is TRBV10-3 and J is TRBJ2-7, with D perhaps matching TRBD1 (6 bases). V lost 5 bases, J lost 5 bases, and 13 bases lay in between. Germline V gene data show CDR1 as ENHRY and CDR2 as SYGVKD. CDR3 size: 13 residues. In DNA form, the CDR3 reads TGTGCCATCAGTCCTACAGGGAACCACGAGCAGTACTTC. Translated: CAISPTGNHEQYF.

In regard to this clonotype: It may be a read error: a sequence one base away is much more abundant. The V call is TRBV6-1, the J call TRBJ1-5; D is perhaps TRBD1 (6 bases). Per the germline V gene, CDR1 is MNHNS and CDR2 is SASEGT. Trimming removed 2 bases from V and 4 bases from J, with 12 bases in between. This CDR3 is built from 15 residues. CDR3 DNA: TGTGCCAGCAGTGAACAGGACAGCGGAAATCAGCCCCAGCATTTT. It codes for CASSEQDSGNQPQHF.

The sample holds many counts of this clonotype. The V gene is TRBV28, the J gene TRBJ2-7; D is perhaps TRBD2 (6 bases). The CDR3 sequence is 15 residues long. V was shortened by 3 bases and J by 3 bases, with 15 bases between the two germline ends. The germline V gene has CDR1 MDHEN and CDR2 SYDVKM. The CDR3 DNA sequence: TGTGCCAGCAGTTTGGGGCGGGGAATCTACTACGAGCAGTACTTC. It codes for CASSLGRGIYYEQYF.

This clonotype was detected ten times or more. The DNA for the CDR3 is TGTGCCAGCAGCGTAGGACAGGCGGGGAACACTGAAGCTTTCTTT. Its protein product is CASSVGQAGNTEAFF. The chain uses TRBV9 and TRBJ1-1; perhaps TRBD1 as D (6 bases). The CDR3 contains 15 residues. The V and J ends lost 0 bases and 1 base respectively, with 10 bases between them. The germline V gene has CDR1 SGDLS and CDR2 YYNGEE.

This clonotype has ten or more counts. The rearrangement links TRBV11-2 to TRBJ2-7; TRBD2 agrees at 12 bases. CDR1 and CDR2 (germline): SGHAT, FQNNGV. The CDR3 runs 17 residues. Losses at the gene ends were 4 bases for V and 0 bases for J; bases not matched to a gene: 7. CDR3 DNA: TGTGCCAGCAGCTCGACTAGCGGGGGCCCCAGCTCCTACGAGCAGTACTTC. Protein: CASSSTSGGPSSYEQYF.

This clonotype has at least ten counts. The chain couples TRBV2 to TRBJ2-7; 7 bases line up with TRBD2. CDR1 is SNHLY, CDR2 FYNNEI, per germline. Losses at the gene ends were 8 bases for V and 5 bases for J; bases not matched to a gene: 18. The CDR3 has 16 amino acids. The CDR3, as DNA: TGTGCCAGCCGGCGGTTTGGGGGGGGATCAGAACACGAGCAGTACTTC. Encoded protein: CASRRFGGGSEHEQYF.

This clonotype was counted ten times or more. The chain carries TRBV12-3 or TRBV12-4 and TRBJ1-2; possibly TRBD1 for D (5 bases). Trimming left V 2 bases short and J 4 bases short, with 17 bases between. CDR3 size: 16 residues. CDR3 nucleotides: TGTGCCAGCAGTTTAACGGCCGGCGGCGGGACCTATGGCTACACCTTC. Amino acid sequence: CASSLTAGGGTYGYTF.

This clonotype was seen many times. The rearrangement joins TRBV28 to TRBJ2-2; D is possibly TRBD2 (5 bases). V was clipped by 10 bases and J by 4 bases, with 19 bases between them. This CDR3 has 15 amino acids. CDR1 and CDR2 from the germline V gene are MDHEN and SYDVKM. The CDR3 sequence: CATYTISGLTGELFF. CDR3 nucleotide sequence: TGTGCCACCTACACGATCAGCGGCCTCACCGGGGAGCTGTTTTTT.

The table lists this clonotype with many counts. The J gene is TRBJ1-6, the V gene TRBV12-3 or TRBV12-4; the D gene is possibly TRBD1 (6 bases). The CDR3 extends over 16 amino acids. Trimming shortened V by 5 bases and J by 0 bases, and 11 bases separated the two germline ends. The CDR3 DNA is TGTGCCAGCAGTCTCCAGGGGAGCTCCTATAATTCACCCCTCCACTTT. It specifies CASSLQGSSYNSPLHF.

There are many counts of this clonotype. The genes are TRBV6-1 and TRBJ1-3; no reliable D call. The germline gives CDR1 MNHNS, CDR2 SASEGT. Trimming cost V 7 bases and J 4 bases, with 2 bases left between them. The CDR3 sequence is 10 residues long. CDR3 region: CASTGNTIYF. For the CDR3, the DNA is TGTGCCAGCACAGGAAACACCATATATTTT.

This clonotype was seen many times. This chain joins TRBV9 and TRBJ1-1; 10 bases fit TRBD1. The CDR3 has 13 residues. V lost 3 bases and J lost 4; bases outside the gene matches: 0. Germline CDR1 and CDR2: SGDLS and YYNGEE. CDR3 nucleotides: TGTGCCAGCAGCGGGGACAGGGGCACTGAAGCTTTCTTT. Its protein is CASSGDRGTEAFF.

With respect to this clonotype: A much larger clonotype is one base distant, so this may be a read error. The genes are TRBV28 and TRBJ2-5; D call uncertain. V was trimmed by 7 bases and J by 5 bases, leaving 8 bases between them. CDR3 length equals 11 residues. CDR1 is MDHEN, CDR2 SYDVKM, per germline. The CDR3 sequence is CASNDMETQYF. The CDR3 bases are TGTGCCAGCAACGACATGGAGACCCAGTACTTC. Full variable domain (missing parts from reference TRBV28 and TRBJ2-5): DVKVTQSSRYLVKRTGEKVFLECVQDMDHENMFWYRQDPGLGLRLIYFSYDVKMKEKGDIPEGYSVSREKKERFSLILESASTNQTSMYLCASNDMETQYFGPGTRLLVL.

This clonotype was observed at least ten times. The CDR3 here is CASSLVGTPTHSPLHF. As DNA, the CDR3 is TGTGCCAGCAGCCTGGTGGGGACTCCAACCCATTCACCCCTCCACTTT. The chain recombines TRBV7-8 with TRBJ1-6; possibly TRBD1 for D (5 bases). This CDR3 contains 16 residues. Trimming pared 5 bases from V and 8 bases from J, leaving 19 bases between. Germline assignment: CDR1 SGHVS and CDR2 FQNEAQ.